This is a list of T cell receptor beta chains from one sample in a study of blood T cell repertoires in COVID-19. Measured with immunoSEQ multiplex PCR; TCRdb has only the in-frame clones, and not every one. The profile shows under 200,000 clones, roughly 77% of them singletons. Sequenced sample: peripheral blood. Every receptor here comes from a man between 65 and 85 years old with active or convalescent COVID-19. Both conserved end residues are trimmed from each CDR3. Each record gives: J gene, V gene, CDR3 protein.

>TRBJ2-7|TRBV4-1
ASSPTEGPFYEQY
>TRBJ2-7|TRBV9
ASSVGPGFAGVEQGEQY
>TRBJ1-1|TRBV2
ASTVQINTEAF
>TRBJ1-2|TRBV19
ASSSQTGSTAGYT
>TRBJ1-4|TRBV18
ASSPMIQGSSEKLF
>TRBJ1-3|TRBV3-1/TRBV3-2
ASSPTPSGNTIY
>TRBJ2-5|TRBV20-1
SASTQGETQY
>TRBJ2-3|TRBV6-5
ASSYGQRSTDTQY
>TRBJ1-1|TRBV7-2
ATRTPNTEAF
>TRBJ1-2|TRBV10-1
ASSVEVGYGYT
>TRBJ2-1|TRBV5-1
ASSLALATYNEQF
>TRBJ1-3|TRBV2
ASSGDRVGNTIY
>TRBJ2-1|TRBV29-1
SARKQGSSSYNEQF
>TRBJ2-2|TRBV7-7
ASSSTSGTTGELF
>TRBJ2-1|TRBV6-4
ASSDSNSGF
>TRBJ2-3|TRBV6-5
ASSYRQVTDTQY
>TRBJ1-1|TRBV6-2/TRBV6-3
ASSDTGGADTEAF